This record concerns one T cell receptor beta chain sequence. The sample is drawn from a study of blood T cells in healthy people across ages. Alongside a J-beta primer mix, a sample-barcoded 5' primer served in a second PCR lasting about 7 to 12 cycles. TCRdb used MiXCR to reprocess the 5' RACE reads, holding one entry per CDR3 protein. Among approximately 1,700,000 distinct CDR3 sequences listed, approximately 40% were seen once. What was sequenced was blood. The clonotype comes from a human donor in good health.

CDR3 nucleotide sequence: TGTGCCAGCAGTTACAGGGGGGGACAAGAGACCCAGTACTTC. Protein: CASSYRGGQETQYF. This chain joins TRBV11-2 and TRBJ2-5; possible D gene TRBD1, 8 bases. Germline assignment: CDR1 SGHAT and CDR2 FQNNGV. The CDR3 loop spans 14 amino acids. The V gene lost 6 bases and the J gene lost 2 bases, with 13 bases spanning the gap.